The 27 T cell receptor beta chains given below trace back to one sample, sequenced in a study of OX40 agonist ivuxolimab in advanced cancers. Clones were sequenced by immunoSEQ multiplex PCR, and TCRdb holds only the in-frame ones, with some missing. The sample lists approximately 50,000 clones, around 88% occurring once. Specimen: CD4+ or CD8+ T cells sorted from blood, collected in a trial of the OX40 agonist ivuxolimab. The receptors were sampled from an adult with an advanced solid tumor such as melanoma, head and neck, liver or kidney cancer.

V usage is TRBV2 and J usage is TRBJ1-5; tentative D call: TRBD1 (5 bases). Trimming shortened V by 3 bases and J by 3 bases, and 12 bases separated the two germline ends. The CDR3 runs 15 residues. CDR1 is SNHLY, CDR2 FYNNEI, per germline. The CDR3 loop is CASSDPGRYNQPQHF. In DNA, the CDR3 is TGTGCCAGCAGTGACCCGGGACGCTACAATCAGCCCCAGCATTTT.

V is TRBV25-1 and J is TRBJ2-7, with TRBD1 matching over 8 bases. This CDR3 has 16 residues. In germline, CDR1 is MGHDK, CDR2 SYGVNS. With 3 bases clipped from V and 3 bases from J, the junction kept 10 bases outside the gene matches. The DNA for the CDR3 is TGTGCCAGCAGTGACTACAGGGGGAGTCTTGTCTACGAGCAGTACTTC. This sequence encodes CASSDYRGSLVYEQYF.

This clone was detected only once. The chain recombines TRBV10-3 with TRBJ2-7; 8 bases align to TRBD2. The J segment lost 0 bases and the V segment lost 7 bases, leaving 8 bases of the junction unmatched. Germline CDR1 reads ENHRY; CDR2 reads SYGVKD. The CDR3 sequence is 15 residues long. As DNA, the CDR3 is TGTGCCATCACGGGCGGGAGGTCTAGCTCCTACGAGCAGTACTTC. Its translation: CAITGGRSSSYEQYF.

The chain links TRBV2 to TRBJ2-7, with D possibly being TRBD1 or TRBD2 (6 bases each). CDR3 length: 14 residues. From germline, CDR1 is SNHLY and CDR2 FYNNEI. V lost 5 bases and J 5 bases, leaving 16 bases between the germline ends. The CDR3 DNA reads TGTGCCAGCAGTTCACAGTGGAGGGGGAACGAGCAGTACTTC. This encodes CASSSQWRGNEQYF.

J is TRBJ2-5 and V is TRBV19; 12 positions agree with TRBD1. CDR1 is LNHDA, CDR2 SQIVND, per germline (reference sequence). The CDR3 covers 16 residues. The ends lost 0 bases at V and 5 bases at J; junction bases unmatched: 4. The CDR3 nucleotides are TGTGCCAGTAGTATAGACGGGACAGGGGGCGTTGAGACCCAGTACTTC. Amino acid sequence: CASSIDGTGGVETQYF.

V gene TRBV10-3 combines with J gene TRBJ2-5; TRBD1 agrees at 7 bases. Germline V gives CDR1 ENHRY, CDR2 SYGVKD. The CDR3 runs 14 residues. V dropped 5 bases and J dropped 1; count of bases not matched to a gene: 4. The CDR3 loop reads CAISYRGLQETQYF. CDR3 nucleotide sequence: TGTGCCATCAGTTACAGGGGTCTCCAAGAGACCCAGTACTTC.

The chain couples TRBV14 to TRBJ2-2; D possibly corresponds to TRBD2 (6 bases). Germline loops: CDR1 SGHDN, CDR2 FVKESK. The CDR3 loop spans 13 amino acids. V was shortened by 4 bases and J by 8 bases, with 11 bases between the two germline ends. In nucleotides, the CDR3 is TGTGCCAGCAGCCCCGCCCGGGGGGGGGAGCTGTTTTTT. This sequence encodes CASSPARGGELFF.

Points on this clone: At one boundary the junction diverges from the germline segment, which might be a read error. This chain uses TRBV7-9 with TRBJ2-1; D gene uncertain. The CDR3 length is 13 residues. Germline V CDR1 and CDR2: SEHNR, FQNEAQ (reference sequence). The CDR3 sequence: CASRFRSYNEQFF. CDR3 DNA sequence: TGTGCCAGCCGCTTCCGCTCCTACAATGAGCAGTTCTTC.

The rearrangement uses TRBV30 and TRBJ2-7; a weak D match, TRBD2 (6 bases). The length of the CDR3 is 14 residues. V was clipped by 5 bases and J by 1 base, with 15 bases between them. Germline CDR1 and CDR2: GTSNPN and SVGIG (reference sequence). CDR3: CAWGTGRPSYEQYF. In DNA, the CDR3 is TGTGCCTGGGGGACTGGACGGCCGTCCTACGAGCAGTACTTC.

The chain employs TRBV5-1 and TRBJ2-1; 7 nucleotides agree with TRBD1. CDR3 size: 17 residues. After removal of 4 bases from V and 0 bases from J, the junction contained 10 bases not matched to a gene. CDR1 and CDR2 from the germline V gene are SGHRS and YFSETQ. CDR3 bases: TGCGCCAGCAGCCCACGATCCAGGGGGAGCTCCTACAATGAGCAGTTCTTC. Its translation: CASSPRSRGSSYNEQFF.

The count of this clone is one. The chain combines TRBV5-6 with TRBJ2-2; 9 nucleotides agree with TRBD2. Germline CDR1 reads SGHDT; CDR2 reads YYEEEE. The CDR3 sequence is 18 residues long. V dropped 0 bases and J dropped 0; count of bases not matched to a gene: 6. The chain's CDR3 is CASSLALLAGTNTGELFF. The CDR3 nucleotides are TGTGCCAGCAGCTTGGCATTGCTAGCGGGGACGAACACCGGGGAGCTGTTTTTT.

The chain carries TRBV30 and TRBJ2-5; TRBD1 matches 8 bases. Germline CDR1 and CDR2: GTSNPN and SVGIG (reference sequence). The V gene end was trimmed by 0 bases and the J gene end by 6 bases; junction bases not matched to a gene: 6. The CDR3 spans 14 residues. The DNA for the CDR3 is TGTGCCTGGAGTGTCGGGGGACAGGCGAAGACCCAGTACTTC. Translated: CAWSVGGQAKTQYF.

The chain recombines TRBV4-2 with TRBJ2-7; 7 bases agree with TRBD1. Germline V gene data show CDR1 as LGHNA and CDR2 as YNFKEQ. The length of the CDR3 is 17 residues. V gave up 4 bases and J gave up 2 bases; unmatched junction bases: 14. Here the CDR3 DNA reads TGTGCCAGCAGCCCCCAATCTCGGACAGGCCAACCCTACGAGCAGTACTTC. It specifies CASSPQSRTGQPYEQYF.

This chain connects TRBV27 to TRBJ2-1; D possibly matches TRBD1 or TRBD2 (5 bases each). The CDR3 has 14 amino acids. With 6 bases removed from V and 4 bases from J, the gap between germline ends came to 13 bases. Germline assignment: CDR1 MNHEY and CDR2 SMNVEV (reference sequence). The CDR3 DNA follows: TGTGCCAGCAGGGGACCCGGGTCATACAATGAGCAGTTCTTC. Amino acids: CASRGPGSYNEQFF.

This chain links TRBV6-6 with TRBJ2-3; D gene uncertain. Germline CDR1 MNHNY, CDR2 SVGAGI (reference sequence). Trimming took 6 bases from V and 1 from J, leaving 17 bases between them. The CDR3 is 16 residues long. In DNA form, the CDR3 reads TGTGCCAGCAGCCCGCGGCCCCCGGCGCGCACAGATACGCAGTATTTT. This gives the protein CASSPRPPARTDTQYF.

The chain employs TRBV19 and TRBJ2-5; D possibly corresponds to TRBD2 (6 bases). Trimming cost V 6 bases and J 1 base, with 21 bases left between them. The CDR3 is 17 amino acids. CDR1 and CDR2 from the germline V gene are LNHDA and SQIVND (reference sequence). The DNA of the CDR3 is TGTGCCAGTAGGTGGTGGAGGGCACCTGGGGGCCAAGAGACCCAGTACTTC. The encoded protein is CASRWWRAPGGQETQYF.

This chain uses TRBV28 with TRBJ2-2; possible D gene TRBD2, 6 bases. The V gene's germline CDR1 is MDHEN and CDR2 SYDVKM. The CDR3 spans 15 residues. Trimming left V 8 bases short and J 7 bases short, with 20 bases between. The CDR3 DNA is TGTGCCAGCTGCCCCGGTGGGACTTCGAACGGGGAGCTGTTTTTT. Amino acid sequence: CASCPGGTSNGELFF. The complete variable domain, with remaining parts taken from reference TRBV28 and TRBJ2-2, reads DVKVTQSSRYLVKRTGEKVFLECVQDMDHENMFWYRQDPGLGLRLIYFSYDVKMKEKGDIPEGYSVSREKKERFSLILESASTNQTSMYLCASCPGGTSNGELFFGEGSRLTVL.

The chain couples TRBV5-5 to TRBJ1-5, with TRBD1 as a possible D gene (5 bases). Deletions cut 7 bases from V and 0 bases from J, with 14 bases between. The CDR3 spans 15 residues. Per germline, CDR1 SGHKS and CDR2 YYEKEE (reference sequence). The CDR3 spells CASFPGPNSNQPQHF. DNA for the CDR3: TGTGCCAGCTTCCCGGGACCCAATAGCAATCAGCCCCAGCATTTT.

The V and J genes are TRBV11-3 and TRBJ2-3; D unclear. The CDR3 sequence is 13 residues long. Germline loops: CDR1 SGHNT, CDR2 YENEEA. V was shortened by 5 bases and J by 4 bases, with 10 bases between the two germline ends. In DNA, the CDR3 is TGTGCCAGCAGCCCCAGACGGGCAGATACGCAGTATTTT. Residues: CASSPRRADTQYF.

This clone has a single count. This chain links TRBV28 with TRBJ2-7; D is perhaps TRBD1 (5 bases). CDR3 length: 12 amino acids. Germline assignment: CDR1 MDHEN and CDR2 SYDVKM. V lost 1 base to trimming and J lost 7 bases, with 8 bases between them. The CDR3 reads CASSLSRQEQYF. The CDR3 coding sequence is TGTGCCAGCAGTTTATCCCGACAGGAGCAGTACTTC. Full variable domain (remainder filled in from reference TRBV28 and TRBJ2-7): DVKVTQSSRYLVKRTGEKVFLECVQDMDHENMFWYRQDPGLGLRLIYFSYDVKMKEKGDIPEGYSVSREKKERFSLILESASTNQTSMYLCASSLSRQEQYFGPGTRLTVT.

This CDR3 is CASSPRTGGSQETQYF. The CDR3 coding sequence is TGTGCCAGCTCACCGAGGACAGGAGGTTCCCAAGAGACCCAGTACTTC. This chain connects TRBV18 to TRBJ2-5, with 7 nucleotides matching TRBD1. The ends lost 3 bases at V and 1 base at J; junction bases unmatched: 8. CDR3 length equals 16 residues. Germline assignment: CDR1 KGHSH and CDR2 LQKENI.

This rearrangement joins TRBV1 to TRBJ2-3; the table's D call of TRBD2 was not tested on the DNA. TRBV1 is described as a pseudogene. The CDR3 contains 17 residues. CDR3 nucleotide sequence: TGCACCAGCAGCCAAGACCGCCTAGCGGGAGTTTCAGATACGCAGTATTTT. It codes for CTSSQDRLAGVSDTQYF.

The V and J genes are TRBV10-2 and TRBJ1-2; 7 bases are shared with TRBD1. The CDR3 loop spans 15 amino acids. Germline lookup yields CDR1 WSHSY and CDR2 SAAADI. With 2 bases clipped from V and 2 bases from J, the junction kept 5 bases outside the gene matches. Here the CDR3 reads CASSEIGTANYGYTF. The CDR3 DNA reads as TGCGCCAGCAGTGAGATAGGGACAGCAAACTATGGCTACACCTTC.

The chain has TRBV28 and TRBJ2-1, with TRBD2 matching over 10 bases. The germline V gene has CDR1 MDHEN and CDR2 SYDVKM. V lost 11 bases to trimming and J lost 4 bases; unmatched junction nucleotides: 11. This CDR3 comprises 15 residues. For the CDR3, the DNA is TGTGCCGGATCCTCGGGAGCGGGAGGGTACAATGAGCAGTTCTTC. This sequence encodes CAGSSGAGGYNEQFF.

V is TRBV5-1 and J is TRBJ2-1; 10 nucleotides agree with TRBD2. This CDR3 comprises 17 residues. V trimming: 4 bases; J trimming: 0 bases; junction bases outside the gene matches: 7. CDR1 and CDR2 (germline): SGHRS, YFSETQ. The CDR3: CASSPSSSGSSYNEQFF. CDR3 nucleotides: TGCGCCAGCAGCCCCTCCTCTAGCGGGAGCTCCTACAATGAGCAGTTCTTC.

The rearrangement joins TRBV29-1 to TRBJ2-7; D gene ambiguous. The CDR3 sequence is 12 residues long. The germline gives CDR1 SQVTM, CDR2 ANQGSEA. V was clipped by 4 bases and J by 3 bases, with 10 bases between them. The CDR3 reads CSVVVRIYEQYF. The CDR3 DNA follows: TGCAGCGTTGTAGTGAGGATCTACGAGCAGTACTTC.

The V call is TRBV21-1, the J call TRBJ1-1. TRBV21-1 is described as a pseudogene. The CDR3 runs to 13 residues. For the CDR3, the DNA is TGTGCCAGCAGCAAATTGGGGAACACTGAAGCTTTCTTT. This sequence encodes CASSKLGNTEAFF.